This T cell receptor (beta chain) was profiled in a study of T cell repertoires in cytomegalovirus infection. Across the whole study: Matching HLA type and CMV infection were both indicated by public TCR beta signatures. Study results and limitations: Dominating the ex vivo response were TCR beta clonotypes that were CMV-specific and HLA-C-restricted.

The CDR3 spans 15 residues. The junction had 5 bases not matched to a gene; V was cut back by 4 bases and J by 5 bases. The sample holds many counts of this clonotype. No antigen is known for it. TCRdb passed the reads through MiXCR, listing each CDR3 protein once. This table holds roughly 500,000 distinct CDR3 sequences, roughly 10% found once. The chain has TRBV12-3 or TRBV12-4 and TRBJ2-1; 10 positions agree with TRBD2. The clonotype originates from a human donor in good health (CMV status not recorded). Some clones in this sample may be carry-over from other donors' samples. The sample consisted of PBMCs. The CDR3 DNA reads TGTGCCAGCAGTTCATCGGGACTAGCGCACAATGAGCAGTTCTTC. Its translation is CASSSSGLAHNEQFF.